The present TCR beta chain was sequenced within a study of blood T cells in healthy people across ages. CDR1 and CDR2 from the germline V gene are DFQATT and SNEGSKA (reference sequence). The CDR3 loop spans 16 amino acids. Combining a sample-barcoded 5' primer with a J-beta primer mix, a second PCR ran for roughly 6 to 11 cycles. MiXCR, applied by TCRdb to the 5' RACE reads, yields one record per CDR3 protein. The sample lists approximately 2,000,000 distinct CDR3 sequences, about two fifths occurring once. Sequenced material: blood. The genes are TRBV20-1 and TRBJ2-4, with TRBD2 matching over 9 bases. The end of the DNA aligns better with TRBJ2-7, so the J call may be wrong. This sequence was found in a human donor in good health. This CDR3 reads CSARDLSSGKPYEQYF. The CDR3 DNA sequence: TGCAGTGCTAGAGATCTGTCTAGCGGGAAACCCTACGAGCAGTACTTC.